What follows describes a single T cell receptor (beta chain). What it binds is unknown. A single record per CDR3 protein comes from TCRdb applying MiXCR to the reads. The data show 640,000 or so distinct CDR3 sequences, around 30% seen once. V shed 8 bases, J shed 6 bases, and the junction held 9 bases outside the gene matches. The CDR3 runs 13 residues. The source of the sample is a study of T cell repertoires in cytomegalovirus infection. The sequence was collected from a human donor in good health (CMV status not recorded). Some clones in this sample may be carry-over from other donors' samples. V usage is TRBV12-3 or TRBV12-4 and J usage is TRBJ1-2, with 7 nucleotides matching TRBD1. Sample: cultured PBMCs, taken from culture after CMV antigen stimulation. The chain's CDR3 is CASRRPGQHGYTF. The CDR3 DNA sequence: TGTGCCAGCCGTCGTCCGGGACAGCATGGCTACACCTTC.